The 24 T cell receptor beta chains below all came from one sample that was sequenced in a study of blood T cells in healthy people across ages. For the second PCR, which ran for about 7 to 11 cycles, a sample-barcoded 5' primer and a J-beta primer mix were used. TCRdb reanalysed the 5' RACE reads using MiXCR and keeps one entry per CDR3 protein. This table has around 1,000,000 distinct CDR3 sequences, under 30% appearing once. These same data were also listed under a study on T cells of mothers and their children.

The specimen was blood. Receptor source: a girl aged 2-10 years in good health.

The chain carries TRBV11-2 and TRBJ2-1, with no clear D. The germline V and J ends were trimmed by 3 bases and 3 bases, with 9 bases remaining between them. The germline gives CDR1 SGHAT, CDR2 FQNNGV. The CDR3 is made up of 14 amino acids. This chain's CDR3 is CASSFRQNYNEQFF. The CDR3, as DNA: TGTGCCAGCAGCTTCAGGCAGAACTACAATGAGCAGTTCTTC.

The chain employs TRBV7-2 and TRBJ1-2; no reliable D call. Trimming removed 5 bases from V and 0 bases from J, with 4 bases in between. The CDR3 is 12 residues long. Germline CDR1 SGHTA, CDR2 FQGNSA. The CDR3 protein is CASSRSNYGYTF. DNA of the CDR3: TGTGCCAGCAGCCGATCTAACTATGGCTACACCTTC.

This clonotype has more than one count but fewer than ten. The chain links TRBV24-1 to TRBJ2-3, with 9 bases lining up with TRBD2. Germline CDR1 and CDR2: KGHDR and SFDVKD. The length of the CDR3 is 16 residues. J lost 4 bases, V lost 7 bases, and 11 bases had no gene match. The DNA for the CDR3 is TGTGCCACCAGCTCACTAGGCGGGGGGGCTCCAGATACGCAGTATTTT. It encodes CATSSLGGGAPDTQYF.

The table lists this clonotype with a few counts. The gene calls are TRBV7-6 and TRBJ2-5; D possibly uses TRBD1 or TRBD2 (5 bases each). This CDR3 has 15 amino acids. Germline CDR1 is SGHVS and CDR2 is FNYEAQ. Trimming pared 1 base from V and 5 bases from J, leaving 14 bases between. The CDR3 bases are TGTGCCAGCAGCTTAGAGGGACCAACTGATGAGACCCAGTACTTC. Translated: CASSLEGPTDETQYF.

A few counts support this clonotype. The chain uses TRBV4-3 and TRBJ2-7, with D possibly being TRBD2 (6 bases). Germline CDR1 reads LGHNA; CDR2 reads YSLEER. V shed 3 bases and J shed 4 bases, with 13 bases lying between them. This CDR3 has 14 residues. CDR3 in amino acids: CASSHGDGGYEQYF. Written as DNA, the CDR3 is TGCGCCAGCAGCCATGGGGATGGGGGGTACGAGCAGTACTTC.

This clonotype was seen only a few times. CDR3 sequence reads: CASSRDPGSGIQYF. In DNA form, the CDR3 reads TGTGCCAGCAGCCGGGACCCCGGGTCGGGCATTCAGTACTTC. The chain joins TRBV3-1 to TRBJ2-4, with D possibly being TRBD1 or TRBD2 (5 bases each). Germline V lookup: CDR1 LGHDT, CDR2 YNNKEL (reference sequence). The CDR3 totals 14 residues. The ends were cut back, 4 bases at V and 9 bases at J, with 16 bases in the middle.

This clonotype was picked up a small number of times. The chain employs TRBV7-9 and TRBJ2-1; D is undetermined. V was cut by 0 bases and J by 9 bases, with 12 bases left in between. CDR1 and CDR2 (germline): SEHNR, FQNEAQ (reference sequence). The CDR3 spans 14 residues. The CDR3 bases are TGTGCCAGCAGCTTAGCCTCTAGGTTAAGTGAGCAGTTCTTC. Amino acids: CASSLASRLSEQFF. The whole variable domain, filled in from reference TRBV7-9 and TRBJ2-1, reads DTGVSQNPRHKITKRGQNVTFRCDPISEHNRLYWYRQTLGQGPEFLTYFQNEAQLEKSRLLSDRFSAERPKGSFSTLEIQRTEQGDSAMYLCASSLASRLSEQFFGPGTRLTVL.

This clonotype was seen only a few times. At one end the junction does not follow the germline gene, possibly because of a read error. The chain is built from TRBV20-1 and TRBJ2-1, with TRBD1 matching 10 bases. The J call may be wrong; the DNA end is better matched by TRBJ2-5. Germline lookup yields CDR1 DFQATT and CDR2 SNEGSKA (reference sequence). The CDR3 has 13 residues. The CDR3, as DNA: TGCGGTGCTAGTGGGACAGGGGAAGAGACCCAGTACTTC. This encodes CGASGTGEETQYF.

This clonotype was seen more than once but under ten times. V and J are TRBV3-1 and TRBJ2-5; possibly TRBD2 for D (6 bases). CDR3 length equals 13 residues. V lost 6 bases, J lost 5 bases, and 13 bases lay in between. Germline CDR1 is LGHDT and CDR2 is YNNKEL (reference sequence). CDR3 region: CASRERASETQYF. CDR3 in DNA: TGTGCCAGCAGAGAGCGGGCGAGCGAGACCCAGTACTTC.

The table lists this clonotype with a few counts. J is TRBJ2-5 and V is TRBV7-2, with 13 bases identical to TRBD2. The CDR3 runs 16 residues. Germline V gene sequence: CDR1 SGHTA, CDR2 FQGNSA. The V and J ends lost 5 bases and 5 bases, in that order; junction bases with no gene match: 8. In DNA form, the CDR3 reads TGTGCCAGCAGCCCAGTACTAGCGGGGGGGTCCGAGACCCAGTACTTC. Its protein is CASSPVLAGGSETQYF.

The rearrangement joins TRBV12-3 or TRBV12-4 to TRBJ1-1, with a possible D match to TRBD1 (6 bases). The V and J ends lost 7 bases and 1 base respectively, with 13 bases between them. This CDR3 has 14 amino acids. Here the CDR3 DNA reads TGTGCCAGCACCCCAGGGGCCCGGAACACTGAAGCTTTCTTT. This sequence encodes CASTPGARNTEAFF.

This clonotype was detected only a few times. CDR3 in amino acids: CSVDRDRAYNEQFF. The CDR3 DNA is TGCAGCGTTGACCGGGACAGGGCTTACAATGAGCAGTTCTTC. The chain combines TRBV29-1 with TRBJ2-1, with 9 nucleotides matching TRBD1. Per the germline V gene, CDR1 is SQVTM and CDR2 is ANQGSEA. The CDR3 has 14 residues. Trimming at V came to 3 bases and at J to 4 bases, leaving 4 bases not matched to a gene.

This chain uses TRBV21-1 with TRBJ2-4; no DNA check was done on the table's D call, TRBD1. TRBV21-1 is reported as a pseudogene. The CDR3 has 15 residues. The DNA of the CDR3 is TGTGCCAGCAGCAAACGACAGGGAGTGGAGGACATTCAGTACTTC. Its protein is CASSKRQGVEDIQYF.

This chain joins TRBV7-3 and TRBJ2-5; unclear D gene. The germline V gene has CDR1 SGHTA and CDR2 FQGTGA. The CDR3 sequence is 14 residues long. Trimming took off 4 bases at V and 2 bases at J, with 11 bases between the two ends. CDR3 region: CASSCRVEQETQYF. In nucleotides, the CDR3 is TGTGCCAGCAGCTGCCGGGTCGAACAAGAGACCCAGTACTTC.

This sequence joins TRBV12-3 or TRBV12-4 and TRBJ1-3, with D tentatively TRBD1 (5 bases). CDR3 length equals 14 residues. Deletions cut 5 bases from V and 2 bases from J, with 10 bases between. The DNA for the CDR3 is TGTGCCAGCAGTCCTACAGGTCCTGGAAACACCATATATTTT. It codes for CASSPTGPGNTIYF.

The chain carries TRBV5-1 and TRBJ2-3, with D perhaps matching TRBD1 (6 bases). V dropped 1 base and J dropped 0 bases, with 9 bases sitting between them. The CDR3 is 15 amino acids. Germline CDR1 and CDR2: SGHRS and YFSETQ. As DNA, the CDR3 is TGCGCCAGCAGCTTGTACCAGGGGAGCACAGATACGCAGTATTTT. Translating it yields CASSLYQGSTDTQYF.

This clonotype was found a few times. V and J are TRBV6-1 and TRBJ2-5; 11 nucleotides match TRBD2. With V trimmed by 4 bases and J by 8 bases, 6 bases remained unmatched. CDR3 length: 14 amino acids. The germline V gene has CDR1 MNHNS and CDR2 SASEGT. The CDR3 nucleotides are TGTGCCAGCAGTGCGGGACTAGCGGTTATAACCCAGTACTTC. This translates into CASSAGLAVITQYF.

The rearrangement uses TRBV19 and TRBJ1-5, with 12 bases aligning to TRBD1. The CDR3 is made up of 14 amino acids. CDR1 and CDR2 (germline): LNHDA, SQIVND (reference sequence). The junction had 3 bases not matched to a gene; V was cut back by 8 bases and J by 4 bases. CDR3 sequence: CASGTGGVNQPQHF. DNA of the CDR3: TGTGCCAGTGGGACAGGGGGCGTAAATCAGCCCCAGCATTTT. Full variable domain (outside the CDR3, taken from reference TRBV19 and TRBJ1-5): DGGITQSPKYLFRKEGQNVTLSCEQNLNHDAMYWYRQDPGQGLRLIYYSQIVNDFQKGDIAEGYSVSREKKESFPLTVTSAQKNPTAFYLCASGTGGVNQPQHFGDGTRLSIL.

V gene TRBV28 combines with J gene TRBJ1-4; weak D call: TRBD1 (5 bases). Germline V gene sequence: CDR1 MDHEN, CDR2 SYDVKM. Trimming cost V 3 bases and J 8 bases, with 16 bases left between them. The CDR3 runs 15 residues. The CDR3 nucleotides are TGTGCCAGCAGTTTGGCAGGCACAGGATCCGAAAAACTGTTTTTT. This gives the protein CASSLAGTGSEKLFF.

This clonotype was detected only a few times. The J gene is TRBJ2-3, the V gene TRBV7-9; D is tentatively TRBD1 or TRBD2 (5 bases each). Trimming left V 6 bases short and J 5 bases short, with 21 bases between. The germline V gene has CDR1 SEHNR and CDR2 FQNEAQ (reference sequence). CDR3 length: 16 amino acids. CDR3 amino acids: CASSLGTHTRGDTQYF. The CDR3 nucleotides are TGTGCCAGCAGTCTCGGGACCCACACGAGGGGAGATACGCAGTATTTT.

This clonotype was detected only a few times. DNA for the CDR3: TGTGCCAGCAGCTCCCCTAGGGCAGCGACTAACTATGGCTACACCTTC. As protein: CASSSPRAATNYGYTF. The V gene is TRBV9, the J gene TRBJ1-2; D remains ambiguous. The CDR3 length is 16 residues. Germline V lookup: CDR1 SGDLS, CDR2 YYNGEE. Trimming removed 4 bases from V and 0 bases from J, with 16 bases in between.

This clonotype was seen only a few times. The rearrangement links TRBV20-1 to TRBJ2-5, with D possibly being TRBD1 or TRBD2 (5 bases each). V lost 2 bases to trimming and J lost 5 bases, with 12 bases between them. The germline V gene encodes CDR1 DFQATT and CDR2 SNEGSKA (reference sequence). The CDR3 spans 13 residues. Here the CDR3 reads CSARQLGEETQYF. The CDR3 DNA reads TGCAGTGCTAGACAACTGGGGGAGGAGACCCAGTACTTC.

The sample holds a few counts of this clonotype. The rearrangement links TRBV4-3 to TRBJ2-1; D tentatively reads TRBD1 or TRBD2 (5 bases each). Germline V CDR1 and CDR2: LGHNA, YSLEER. This CDR3 contains 16 residues. V shed 4 bases and J shed 0 bases, with 13 bases lying between them. This CDR3 reads CASSPRDVSSYNEQFF. The CDR3, as DNA: TGCGCCAGCAGCCCGAGGGACGTCAGCTCCTACAATGAGCAGTTCTTC.

This chain joins TRBV27 and TRBJ2-7; 7 bases match TRBD2. Germline V gene data show CDR1 as MNHEY and CDR2 as SMNVEV (reference sequence). With V trimmed by 6 bases and J by 2 bases, 13 bases remained unmatched. The CDR3 extends over 16 amino acids. CDR3 protein: CASSFSGPPSPYEQYF. DNA of the CDR3: TGTGCCAGCAGCTTTAGCGGGCCCCCGTCCCCCTACGAGCAGTACTTC.